The sequence of this TCR beta chain was determined in a study of shared clonotypes between healthy human individuals. The CDR3 is 18 amino acids. Germline CDR1 and CDR2: SGHNT and YYREEE (reference sequence). Trimming left V 0 bases short and J 5 bases short, with 20 bases between. Libraries were prepared by immunoSEQ multiplex PCR; TCRdb keeps only in-frame clonotypes and omits some of them. The sample carries 640,000 or so clones, around 72% recorded once. Sequencing used memory CD4+ T cells sorted from blood. Described subset: CD45RA-negative fraction. The receptor was derived from a woman aged 30 to 39 in good health. The chain uses TRBV5-4 and TRBJ2-2, with D possibly matching TRBD2 (6 bases). CDR3 DNA sequence: TGTGCCAGCAGCTTGGTGGGAGGCCGCGGGGTAGGGACCGGGGAGCTGTTTTTT. It is translated as CASSLVGGRGVGTGELFF.